Shown below are 17 T cell receptor beta chains from a single sample sequenced in a study of shared clonotypes between healthy human individuals. CD45RO negativity and positive selection for CCR7 defined naive CD8 cells, a population that excluded terminally differentiated effector memory CD45RA+ cells. Profiling relied on immunoSEQ multiplex PCR, and the TCRdb table lists in-frame clones only, not all of them. This sample has about 2 million clones, with around 96% found just once. Sequenced material: naive CD8+ T cells sorted from blood. These TCRs come from a man younger than 30 in good health.

V usage is TRBV6-5 and J usage is TRBJ2-1; a weak D match, TRBD2 (6 bases). Trimming shortened V by 6 bases and J by 6 bases, and 12 bases separated the two germline ends. CDR3 length equals 13 residues. CDR1 is MNHEY, CDR2 SVGAGI, per germline. CDR3: CASSPSSANEQFF. CDR3 nucleotides: TGTGCCAGCAGCCCCTCTAGCGCCAATGAGCAGTTCTTC.

V usage is TRBV10-3 and J usage is TRBJ1-5; 8 bases line up with TRBD1. There are 14 residues in the CDR3. Looked up from germline, CDR1 is ENHRY and CDR2 is SYGVKD. Unmatched junction bases numbered 5, after V lost 5 bases and J lost 5 bases. In nucleotides, the CDR3 is TGTGCCATCAGTAAGGACAGGGAGTATCAGCCCCAGCATTTT. It specifies CAISKDREYQPQHF.

The chain is built from TRBV7-9 and TRBJ2-7; 9 nucleotides agree with TRBD1. Germline lookup yields CDR1 SEHNR and CDR2 FQNEAQ (reference sequence). CDR3 size: 12 residues. J lost 7 bases, V lost 7 bases, and 5 bases had no gene match. The CDR3: CASTETGGEQYF. In nucleotides, the CDR3 is TGTGCCAGCACCGAGACAGGGGGAGAGCAGTACTTC. The whole variable domain, filled in from reference TRBV7-9 and TRBJ2-7, reads DTGVSQNPRHKITKRGQNVTFRCDPISEHNRLYWYRQTLGQGPEFLTYFQNEAQLEKSRLLSDRFSAERPKGSFSTLEIQRTEQGDSAMYLCASTETGGEQYFGPGTRLTVT.

In nucleotides, the CDR3 is TGTGCCAGCAAAGTTAGTCCGGTAGGGGTTCACCCCCTCCACTTT. Encoded protein: CASKVSPVGVHPLHF. The V gene is TRBV27, the J gene TRBJ1-6; D may be TRBD1 (5 bases). The CDR3 covers 15 residues. Germline CDR1 and CDR2: MNHEY and SMNVEV (reference sequence). V lost 7 bases, J lost 13 bases, and 23 bases lay in between.

As for this clone: The sample carries other DNA sequences with the same CDR3. The chain uses TRBV27 and TRBJ1-6; a possible D gene is TRBD1 (5 bases). CDR3 length equals 12 residues. Germline V CDR1 and CDR2: MNHEY, SMNVEV (reference sequence). V was pared by 5 bases and J by 9 bases, with 8 bases between. The CDR3: CASSVGGSPLHF. CDR3 DNA: TGTGCCAGCAGTGTTGGGGGTTCACCCCTCCACTTT.

The V call is TRBV14, the J call TRBJ2-3; D is ambiguous. CDR3 length: 14 residues. Germline V CDR1 and CDR2: SGHDN, FVKESK. The V gene lost 1 base and the J gene lost 3 bases, with 8 bases spanning the gap. The CDR3 sequence is CASSQAGSTDTQYF. The DNA for the CDR3 is TGTGCCAGCAGCCAAGCAGGTTCAACAGATACGCAGTATTTT.

The V gene is TRBV4-2, the J gene TRBJ2-5, with D tentatively TRBD2 (6 bases). CDR1 LGHNA and CDR2 YNFKEQ come from the germline V gene. This CDR3 is built from 14 residues. V was shortened by 1 base and J by 0 bases, with 6 bases between the two germline ends. The CDR3: CASSQGTNQETQYF. The CDR3 DNA reads TGTGCCAGCAGCCAAGGGACTAACCAAGAGACCCAGTACTTC.

V gene TRBV7-9 combines with J gene TRBJ1-1; no clear D gene. Germline CDR1 SEHNR, CDR2 FQNEAQ (reference sequence). The CDR3 sequence is 14 residues long. Between the trimmed V and J ends, which lost 1 base and 1 base, there was a span of 7 bases. The CDR3, as DNA: TGTGCCAGCAGCTTAGGGGTACCGAACACTGAAGCTTTCTTT. This codes for CASSLGVPNTEAFF. Filled out from reference TRBV7-9 and TRBJ1-1, the complete variable domain reads DTGVSQNPRHKITKRGQNVTFRCDPISEHNRLYWYRQTLGQGPEFLTYFQNEAQLEKSRLLSDRFSAERPKGSFSTLEIQRTEQGDSAMYLCASSLGVPNTEAFFGQGTRLTVV.

A word on this clone: Other DNA sequences of this sample code for an identical CDR3. The rearrangement links TRBV9 to TRBJ1-1; D might be TRBD1 (5 bases). Trimming took 1 base from V and 0 from J, leaving 10 bases between them. The CDR3 runs to 15 residues. Germline CDR1 SGDLS, CDR2 YYNGEE. In DNA, the CDR3 is TGTGCCAGCAGCGTAAAGACAGACATGAACACTGAAGCTTTCTTT. Translated: CASSVKTDMNTEAFF. Based on the CDR3 plus reference TRBV9 and TRBJ1-1, the full variable domain is DSGVTQTPKHLITATGQRVTLRCSPRSGDLSVYWYQQSLDQGLQFLIQYYNGEERAKGNILERFSAQQFPDLHSELNLSSLELGDSALYFCASSVKTDMNTEAFFGQGTRLTVV.

V is TRBV9 and J is TRBJ2-1; a possible D gene is TRBD2 (5 bases). The CDR3 is made up of 15 amino acids. Germline CDR1 and CDR2: SGDLS and YYNGEE. The germline V and J ends were trimmed by 4 bases and 8 bases, with 19 bases remaining between them. CDR3: CASSYAGPSSDEQFF. CDR3 in DNA: TGTGCCAGCAGCTATGCGGGCCCGTCCAGCGATGAGCAGTTCTTC. The full variable domain, completed using reference TRBV9 and TRBJ2-1, is DSGVTQTPKHLITATGQRVTLRCSPRSGDLSVYWYQQSLDQGLQFLIQYYNGEERAKGNILERFSAQQFPDLHSELNLSSLELGDSALYFCASSYAGPSSDEQFFGPGTRLTVL.

This clone was observed once. The V call is TRBV4-1, the J call TRBJ2-7; D is possibly TRBD1 or TRBD2 (5 bases each). The CDR3 totals 16 residues. V was pared by 3 bases and J by 0 bases, with 15 bases between. Germline V gene sequence: CDR1 MGHRA, CDR2 YSYEKL. For the CDR3, the DNA is TGCGCCAGCAGCCATTCGGCCGGGACCGTCTCCTACGAGCAGTACTTC. It encodes CASSHSAGTVSYEQYF.

J is TRBJ2-7 and V is TRBV27, with a weak D call TRBD2 (6 bases). Trimming took 3 bases from V and 2 from J, leaving 17 bases between them. CDR3 length equals 16 residues. CDR1 and CDR2 (germline): MNHEY, SMNVEV (reference sequence). In DNA, the CDR3 is TGTGCCAGCAGTTTCTCTACGGGAGTCCCAACCTACGAGCAGTACTTC. Its translation is CASSFSTGVPTYEQYF.

The V gene is TRBV5-1, the J gene TRBJ1-2, with 7 bases aligning to TRBD1. CDR1 and CDR2 (germline): SGHRS, YFSETQ. CDR3 length: 13 amino acids. The junction had 2 bases not matched to a gene; V was cut back by 3 bases and J by 3 bases. CDR3: CASSSGTDYGYTF. The CDR3 DNA reads as TGCGCCAGCAGCTCCGGGACAGACTATGGCTACACCTTC.

V usage is TRBV6-6 and J usage is TRBJ2-5, with D possibly being TRBD1 or TRBD2 (5 bases each). The CDR3 sequence is 13 residues long. From germline, CDR1 is MNHNY and CDR2 SVGAGI (reference sequence). Trimming took 2 bases from V and 7 from J, leaving 11 bases between them. CDR3 coding DNA: TGTGCCAGCAGTTACGAGGGGAGTGGGACCCAGTACTTC. Its protein is CASSYEGSGTQYF.

V and J are TRBV13 and TRBJ2-5, with TRBD2 identical over 9 bases. Germline values: CDR1 PRHDT, CDR2 FYEKMQ (reference sequence). V gave up 0 bases and J gave up 2 bases; unmatched junction bases: 7. This CDR3 is 17 amino acids long. The CDR3 sequence: CASSLGRGRAGQETQYF. CDR3 DNA: TGTGCCAGCAGCTTAGGCCGCGGGAGGGCCGGACAAGAGACCCAGTACTTC.

CDR3: CASSQDLDSSYNEQFF. CDR3 bases: TGCGCCAGCAGCCAAGATCTAGATAGCTCCTACAATGAGCAGTTCTTC. The chain has TRBV4-3 and TRBJ2-1, with no clear D. CDR1 LGHNA and CDR2 YSLEER come from the germline V gene. V lost 0 bases, J lost 0 bases, and 9 bases lay in between. The length of the CDR3 is 16 residues.

This chain connects TRBV15 to TRBJ1-1, with 7 positions matching TRBD1. The CDR3 runs to 13 residues. V dropped 0 bases and J dropped 7; count of bases not matched to a gene: 2. Looked up from germline, CDR1 is LNHNV and CDR2 is YYDKDF (reference sequence). The CDR3 bases are TGTGCCACCAGCAGAGATGACAGGGTTGAAGCTTTCTTT. It yields the protein CATSRDDRVEAFF. Full variable domain (outside the CDR3, taken from reference TRBV15 and TRBJ1-1): DAMVIQNPRYQVTQFGKPVTLSCSQTLNHNVMYWYQQKSSQAPKLLFHYYDKDFNNEADTPDNFQSRRPNTSFCFLDIRSPGLGDTAMYLCATSRDDRVEAFFGQGTRLTVV.